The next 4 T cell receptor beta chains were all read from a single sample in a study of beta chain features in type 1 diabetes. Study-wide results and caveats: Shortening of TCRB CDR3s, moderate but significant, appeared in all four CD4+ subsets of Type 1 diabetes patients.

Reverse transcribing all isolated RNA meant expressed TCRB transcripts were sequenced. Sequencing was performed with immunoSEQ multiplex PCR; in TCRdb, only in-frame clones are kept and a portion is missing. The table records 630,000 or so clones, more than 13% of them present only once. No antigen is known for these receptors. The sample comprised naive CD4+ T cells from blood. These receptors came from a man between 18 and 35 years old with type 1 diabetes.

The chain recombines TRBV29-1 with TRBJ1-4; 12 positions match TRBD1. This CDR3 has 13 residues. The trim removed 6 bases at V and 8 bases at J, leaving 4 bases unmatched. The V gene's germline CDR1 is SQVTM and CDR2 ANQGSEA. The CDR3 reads CSVGTGGWEKLFF. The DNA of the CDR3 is TGCAGCGTCGGGACAGGGGGCTGGGAAAAACTGTTTTTT.

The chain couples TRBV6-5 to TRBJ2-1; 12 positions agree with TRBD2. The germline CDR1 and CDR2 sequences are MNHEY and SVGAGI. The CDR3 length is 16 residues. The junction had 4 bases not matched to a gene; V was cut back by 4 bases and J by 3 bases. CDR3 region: CASSLSTSGSYNEQFF. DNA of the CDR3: TGTGCCAGCAGTTTATCGACTAGCGGGAGCTACAATGAGCAGTTCTTC.

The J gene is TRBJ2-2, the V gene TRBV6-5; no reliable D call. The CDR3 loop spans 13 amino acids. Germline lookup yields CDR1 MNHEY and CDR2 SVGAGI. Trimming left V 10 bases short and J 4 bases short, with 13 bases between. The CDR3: CATRARSTGELFF. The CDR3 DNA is TGTGCCACCCGGGCTCGGAGCACCGGGGAGCTGTTTTTT.

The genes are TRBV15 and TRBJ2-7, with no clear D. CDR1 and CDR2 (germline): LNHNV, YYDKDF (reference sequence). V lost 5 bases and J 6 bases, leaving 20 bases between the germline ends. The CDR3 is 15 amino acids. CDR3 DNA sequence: TGTGCCACCAGCCCCAGGCCCCAGGTCCCTGGCGAGCAGTACTTC. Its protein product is CATSPRPQVPGEQYF.